What follows are 17 T cell receptor beta chains derived from one specimen sequenced in a study of T cells in Graves' hyperthyroidism and ophthalmopathy. RNA transcripts served as the template for amplifying TCR beta CDR3 regions. The HTBI set primed first-round TCR CDR3 RT-PCR. TCRdb reprocessed the multiplex PCR reads with MiXCR, giving one entry per CDR3 protein. The sample includes hundreds of thousands of distinct CDR3 sequences, 14% seen only once; the top ten take roughly an eighth. The material sequenced was blood. The receptors come from a woman aged 45-59 years with Graves' ophthalmopathy.

This clonotype came up many times. The chain uses TRBV5-1 and TRBJ2-2; a weak D match, TRBD2 (5 bases). The V end lost 0 bases, the J end lost 6 bases, and 15 bases lay between the germline ends. The germline V gene has CDR1 SGHRS and CDR2 YFSETQ. The CDR3 runs 16 residues. DNA of the CDR3: TGCGCCAGCAGCTTGGCCGATTTCGGGGAGCCCGGGGAGCTGTTTTTT. Residues: CASSLADFGEPGELFF.

Many counts were recorded for this clonotype. The CDR3 is CASTRAGGPYNEQFF. CDR3 nucleotides: TGTGCCAGCACCCGAGCGGGAGGACCGTACAATGAGCAGTTCTTC. The V call is TRBV3-1, the J call TRBJ2-1; 9 bases line up with TRBD2. The CDR3 spans 15 residues. The ends lost 7 bases at V and 4 bases at J; junction bases unmatched: 8. The germline CDR1 and CDR2 sequences are LGHDT and YNNKEL (reference sequence).

This clonotype was recorded many times. The CDR3 loop is CASSSAGTSGKTDTQYF. The CDR3 DNA is TGTGCCAGCAGCTCGGCCGGGACTAGCGGGAAAACAGATACGCAGTATTTT. This sequence joins TRBV7-9 and TRBJ2-3, with 13 bases that match TRBD2. The CDR3 extends over 17 amino acids. J lost 3 bases, V lost 4 bases, and 7 bases had no gene match. Germline lookup yields CDR1 SEHNR and CDR2 FQNEAQ (reference sequence).

The chain employs TRBV6-2 or TRBV6-3 and TRBJ1-6; D gene ambiguous. The V end lost 6 bases, the J end lost 0 bases, and 15 bases lay between the germline ends. Germline V CDR1 and CDR2: MNHEY, SVGEGT. There are 17 residues in the CDR3. The CDR3 nucleotides read TGTGCCAGCAGAATAACACGCCAGAGCTCCTATAATTCACCCCTCCACTTT. Protein: CASRITRQSSYNSPLHF.

In its sample, this clonotype was seen many times. The V and J genes are TRBV7-3 and TRBJ2-1, with D tentatively TRBD2 (5 bases). This CDR3 is 16 amino acids long. V lost 1 base and J lost 0, with 10 bases in between. Germline CDR1 SGHTA, CDR2 FQGTGA. CDR3 in amino acids: CASSLRADSSYNEQFF. In nucleotides, the CDR3 is TGTGCCAGCAGCTTAAGAGCGGATAGCTCCTACAATGAGCAGTTCTTC.

This clonotype was detected many times. V and J are TRBV5-6 and TRBJ2-3; perhaps TRBD1 as D (8 bases). Germline CDR1 SGHDT, CDR2 YYEEEE. The CDR3 is 18 amino acids. The germline V and J ends were trimmed by 2 bases and 5 bases, with 24 bases remaining between them. DNA for the CDR3: TGTGCCAGCAGCTTACACGCACCGGACAGGGAGGGTGAAGATACGCAGTATTTT. Amino acids: CASSLHAPDREGEDTQYF. Using reference TRBV5-6 and TRBJ2-3 for the parts outside the CDR3, the full variable domain is DAGVTQSPTHLIKTRGQQVTLRCSPKSGHDTVSWYQQALGQGPQFIFQYYEEEERQRGNFPDRFSGHQFPNYSSELNVNALLLGDSALYLCASSLHAPDREGEDTQYFGPGTRLTVL.

This clonotype was recorded a few times. The rearrangement uses TRBV20-1 and TRBJ2-4; TRBD2 matches 8 bases. CDR1 and CDR2 (germline): DFQATT, SNEGSKA (reference sequence). The CDR3 loop spans 14 amino acids. V lost 6 bases, J lost 7 bases, and 11 bases stayed unmatched. The DNA of the CDR3 is TGCAGTGCCACACTAGCGGAGGCAGCGAACATTCAGTACTTC. Translating it yields CSATLAEAANIQYF.

This clonotype occurred a few times. J is TRBJ1-5 and V is TRBV27, with D maybe TRBD1 (6 bases). The V end was cut by 1 base, the J end by 2 bases, with 9 bases between. Germline-derived CDR1 and CDR2 are MNHEY and SMNVEV (reference sequence). The CDR3 covers 15 residues. CDR3 nucleotide sequence: TGTGCCAGCAGTTTATTGTACAGGGGCAATCAGCCCCAGCATTTT. Its translation is CASSLLYRGNQPQHF.

The chain couples TRBV7-2 to TRBJ2-5, with 12 bases lining up with TRBD2. With V trimmed by 5 bases and J by 1 base, 5 bases remained unmatched. The CDR3 sequence is 16 residues long. CDR1 is SGHTA and CDR2 is FQGNSA in the germline V gene. The CDR3 nucleotides read TGTGCCAGCAGCCAAGCTAGCGGGAGGGTCCAAGAGACCCAGTACTTC. It encodes CASSQASGRVQETQYF.

The chain has TRBV6-2 or TRBV6-3 and TRBJ1-6; possible D gene TRBD1, 5 bases. V gave up 7 bases and J gave up 3 bases, with 13 bases separating them. There are 15 residues in the CDR3. Germline values: CDR1 MNHEY, CDR2 SVGEGT. The CDR3 region is CASKTGGDYNSPLHF. The DNA of the CDR3 is TGTGCCAGCAAAACTGGGGGGGACTATAATTCACCCCTCCACTTT.

This clonotype showed up just a few times. This chain joins TRBV20-1 and TRBJ2-1; 11 positions agree with TRBD2. Germline lookup yields CDR1 DFQATT and CDR2 SNEGSKA (reference sequence). V lost 3 bases, J lost 1 base, and 8 bases stayed unmatched. CDR3 length: 17 amino acids. In DNA, the CDR3 is TGCAGTGCTAGCGTTAGCGGGAGGGCCGGGTCCTACAATGAGCAGTTCTTC. Translated, it gives CSASVSGRAGSYNEQFF.

This sequence joins TRBV6-1 and TRBJ1-5; maybe TRBD1 (6 bases). Trimming took off 3 bases at V and 1 base at J, with 10 bases between the two ends. Germline V CDR1 and CDR2: MNHNS, SASEGT. This CDR3 has 15 amino acids. CDR3 in DNA: TGTGCCAGCAGTGAGGGACATTTAAGCAATCAGCCCCAGCATTTT. Its protein is CASSEGHLSNQPQHF.

This clonotype occurred a few times. The chain combines TRBV27 with TRBJ1-6; D not resolved. The CDR3 totals 18 residues. Germline V gives CDR1 MNHEY, CDR2 SMNVEV (reference sequence). Deletions cut 3 bases from V and 0 bases from J, with 15 bases between. CDR3 protein: CASSFYRGESSYNSPLHF. The CDR3 nucleotides read TGTGCCAGCAGTTTTTACCGGGGAGAGAGCTCCTATAATTCACCCCTCCACTTT.

The chain combines TRBV12-3 or TRBV12-4 with TRBJ1-1; D possibly corresponds to TRBD1 (5 bases). The CDR3 covers 15 residues. V lost 9 bases and J 1 base, leaving 18 bases between the germline ends. CDR3: CASRRTQQANTEAFF. The CDR3 DNA reads TGTGCCAGTAGAAGGACCCAACAGGCGAACACTGAAGCTTTCTTT.

This clonotype was observed many times. The chain is built from TRBV5-1 and TRBJ2-1; TRBD1 matches 7 bases. CDR1 SGHRS and CDR2 YFSETQ come from the germline V gene. The V segment lost 4 bases and the J segment 3 bases; nucleotides outside the gene matches: 13. The CDR3 has 17 residues. The CDR3 region has the DNA TGCGCCAGCAGCCCCCGGGACAGAGAGTATTTCTACAATGAGCAGTTCTTC. This sequence encodes CASSPRDREYFYNEQFF.

The chain joins TRBV7-9 to TRBJ2-7; perhaps TRBD1 as D (6 bases). Germline V CDR1 and CDR2: SEHNR, FQNEAQ (reference sequence). The CDR3 is made up of 17 amino acids. V dropped 4 bases and J dropped 2 bases, with 21 bases sitting between them. The CDR3 bases are TGTGCCAGCAGCTCGAGCCTCGGACAGACTATTACCTACGAGCAGTACTTC. Its translation is CASSSSLGQTITYEQYF.

In its sample, this clonotype was seen many times. This chain links TRBV28 with TRBJ1-5; 9 bases agree with TRBD1. Germline trimming cut 7 bases from V and 4 bases from J; bases unmatched to any gene: 5. Germline-derived CDR1 and CDR2 are MDHEN and SYDVKM. The CDR3 spans 14 residues. For the CDR3, the DNA is TGTGCCAGCACACCGACAGGGGGGAATCAGCCCCAGCATTTT. It yields the protein CASTPTGGNQPQHF.